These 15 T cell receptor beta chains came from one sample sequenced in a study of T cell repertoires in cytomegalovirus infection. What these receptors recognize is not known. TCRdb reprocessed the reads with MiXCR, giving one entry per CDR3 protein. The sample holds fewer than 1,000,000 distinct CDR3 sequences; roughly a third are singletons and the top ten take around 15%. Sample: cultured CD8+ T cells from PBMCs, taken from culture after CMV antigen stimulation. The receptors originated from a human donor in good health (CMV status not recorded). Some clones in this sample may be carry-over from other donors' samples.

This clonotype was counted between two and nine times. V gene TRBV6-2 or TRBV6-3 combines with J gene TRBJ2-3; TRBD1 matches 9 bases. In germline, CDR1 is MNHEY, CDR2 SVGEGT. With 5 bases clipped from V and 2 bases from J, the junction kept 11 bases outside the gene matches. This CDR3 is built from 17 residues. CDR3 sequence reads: CASSLRDRAANTDTQYF. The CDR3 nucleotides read TGTGCCAGCAGTCTGCGGGACAGGGCGGCGAACACAGATACGCAGTATTTT.

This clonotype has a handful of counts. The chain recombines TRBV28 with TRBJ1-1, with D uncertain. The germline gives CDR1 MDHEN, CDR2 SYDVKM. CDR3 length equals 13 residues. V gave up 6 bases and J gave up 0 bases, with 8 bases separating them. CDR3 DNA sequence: TGTGCCAGCAGAATCGGACTGAACACTGAAGCTTTCTTT. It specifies CASRIGLNTEAFF.

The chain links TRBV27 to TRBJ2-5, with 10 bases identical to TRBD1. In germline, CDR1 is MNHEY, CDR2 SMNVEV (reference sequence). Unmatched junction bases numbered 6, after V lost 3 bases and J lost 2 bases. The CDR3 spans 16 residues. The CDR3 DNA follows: TGTGCCAGCAGTTTTGGACAGGGGGAGGTTCAAGAGACCCAGTACTTC. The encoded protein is CASSFGQGEVQETQYF.

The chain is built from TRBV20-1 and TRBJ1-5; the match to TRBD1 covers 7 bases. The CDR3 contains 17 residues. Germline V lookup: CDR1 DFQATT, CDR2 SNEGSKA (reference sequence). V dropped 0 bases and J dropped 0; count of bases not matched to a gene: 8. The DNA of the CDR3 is TGCAGTGCTAGAGAAGGGACAGCTCCTAATAGCAATCAGCCCCAGCATTTT. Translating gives CSAREGTAPNSNQPQHF.

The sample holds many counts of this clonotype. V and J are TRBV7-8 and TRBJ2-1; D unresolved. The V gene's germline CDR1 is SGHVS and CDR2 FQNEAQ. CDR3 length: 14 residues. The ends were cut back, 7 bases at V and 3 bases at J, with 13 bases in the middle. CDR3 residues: CASTAPPLYNEQFF. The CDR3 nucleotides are TGTGCCAGCACCGCCCCCCCACTCTACAATGAGCAGTTCTTC.

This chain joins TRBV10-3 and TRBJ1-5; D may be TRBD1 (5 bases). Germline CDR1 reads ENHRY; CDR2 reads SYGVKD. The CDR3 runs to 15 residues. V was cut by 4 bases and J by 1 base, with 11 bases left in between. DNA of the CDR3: TGTGCCATCAGTGTCTCCCGGGACAGCAATCAGCCCCAGCATTTT. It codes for CAISVSRDSNQPQHF.

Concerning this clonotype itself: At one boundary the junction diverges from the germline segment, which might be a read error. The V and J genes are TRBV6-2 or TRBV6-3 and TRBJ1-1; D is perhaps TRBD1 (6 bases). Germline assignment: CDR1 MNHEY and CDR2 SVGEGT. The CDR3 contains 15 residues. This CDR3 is CASSYKGGVNTEAFF. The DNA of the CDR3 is TGTGCCAGTAGTTACAAGGGGGGTGTGAACACTGAAGCTTTCTTT.

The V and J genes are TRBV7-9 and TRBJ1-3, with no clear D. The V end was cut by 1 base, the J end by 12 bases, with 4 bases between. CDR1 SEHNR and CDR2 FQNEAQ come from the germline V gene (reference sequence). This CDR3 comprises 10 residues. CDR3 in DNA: TGTGCCAGCAGCTTAGACAGCATATATTTT. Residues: CASSLDSIYF.

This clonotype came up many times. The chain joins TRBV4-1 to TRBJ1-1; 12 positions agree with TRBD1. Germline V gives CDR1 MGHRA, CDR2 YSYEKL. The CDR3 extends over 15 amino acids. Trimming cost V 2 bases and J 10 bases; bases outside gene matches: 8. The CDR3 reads CASSQSSGTGGRAFF. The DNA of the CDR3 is TGCGCCAGCAGCCAATCCTCCGGGACAGGGGGCAGAGCTTTCTTT.

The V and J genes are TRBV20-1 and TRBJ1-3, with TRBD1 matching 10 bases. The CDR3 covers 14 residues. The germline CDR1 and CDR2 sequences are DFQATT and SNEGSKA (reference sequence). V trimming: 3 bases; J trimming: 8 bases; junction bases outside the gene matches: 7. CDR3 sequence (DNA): TGCAGTGCTAGGAGTCGGGACAGGGGATACACCATATATTTT. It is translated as CSARSRDRGYTIYF.

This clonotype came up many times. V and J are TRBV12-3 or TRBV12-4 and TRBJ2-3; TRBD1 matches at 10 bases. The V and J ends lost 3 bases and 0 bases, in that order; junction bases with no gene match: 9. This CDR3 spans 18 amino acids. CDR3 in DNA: TGTGCCAGCAGTTTTCCTTCGGGGACAGGGGAAAGCACAGATACGCAGTATTTT. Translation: CASSFPSGTGESTDTQYF.

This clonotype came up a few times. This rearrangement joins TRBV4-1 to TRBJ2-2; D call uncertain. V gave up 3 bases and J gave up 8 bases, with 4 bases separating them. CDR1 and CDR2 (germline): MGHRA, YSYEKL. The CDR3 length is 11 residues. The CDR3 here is CASSQLGELFF. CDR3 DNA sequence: TGCGCCAGCAGCCAGCTTGGGGAGCTGTTTTTT.

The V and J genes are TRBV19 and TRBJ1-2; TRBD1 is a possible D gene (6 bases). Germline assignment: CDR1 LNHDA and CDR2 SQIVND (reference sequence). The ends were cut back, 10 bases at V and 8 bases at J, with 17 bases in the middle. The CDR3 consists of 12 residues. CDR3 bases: TGTGCCACACAGGCGAGGGGGGCCGGCTACACCTTC. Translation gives CATQARGAGYTF.

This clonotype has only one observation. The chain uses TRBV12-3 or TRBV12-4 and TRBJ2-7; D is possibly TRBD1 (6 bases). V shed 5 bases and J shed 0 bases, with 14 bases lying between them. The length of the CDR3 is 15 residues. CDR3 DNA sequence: TGTGCCAGCAGTCCTGAAGGCAGGGGCTCCTACGAGCAGTACGTC. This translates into CASSPEGRGSYEQYV.

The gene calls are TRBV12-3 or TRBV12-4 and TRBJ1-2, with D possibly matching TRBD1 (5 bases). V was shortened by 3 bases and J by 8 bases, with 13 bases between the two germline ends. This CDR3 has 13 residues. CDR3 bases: TGTGCCAGCAGTTTGTCAGGGTTGGAAGGCTACACCTTC. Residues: CASSLSGLEGYTF.